The clone carrying this T cell receptor (beta chain) was seen only a few times. Its cognate antigen is unknown. The data originate from a study of cytomegalovirus exposure and HLA in healthy donors. The trim removed 1 base at V and 6 bases at J, leaving 8 bases unmatched. The germline V gene has CDR1 WSHSY and CDR2 SAAADI. This CDR3 has 15 residues. Study conclusions and caveats: Beyond CMV serostatus, there was no information to go on about immune exposure.

The PCR had 60 Vbeta and 13 Jbeta primers. The table came from immunoSEQ multiplex PCR; TCRdb's copy has only in-frame clones and leaves some out. Of 97,000 or so clones listed, about 81% are singletons. The V call is TRBV10-2, the J call TRBJ1-2, with TRBD1 matching 7 bases. The sequencing input was PBMCs. The TCR sequence derives from a man aged 40-49 years in good health and CMV-seronegative. The CDR3 reads CASSEFTWTGHGYTF. CDR3 DNA: TGCGCCAGCAGTGAGTTTACCTGGACAGGTCATGGCTACACCTTC.